This is a list of T cell receptor beta chains from one sample in a study of Tregs in tolerant kidney transplant recipients. TCRdb's copy holds only in-frame clones and misses some; the assay was immunoSEQ multiplex PCR. The sample has approximately 50,000 clones, approximately 90% seen once. The sample here was CD8+ T cells from blood (PBMCs), taken 24 months after the transplant. The receptors stem from a human patient who received a combined kidney and bone marrow transplant. Some T cells could come from the graft donor. Both conserved end residues are part of each CDR3. Each record gives: J gene, D gene, clone size, V gene, CDR3 DNA, CDR3 protein. D genes are given only for firm matches. Clone sizes are given selectively: once, few, many, or a class where the clone is expanded.

J: TRBJ2-7; D: TRBD1; size: NA; V: TRBV19; DNA: TGTGCCAGTAGTTTAGGACAGGGAGGCTACGAGCAGTACTTC; CDR3: CASSLGQGGYEQYF
J: TRBJ2-7; D: NA; size: NA; V: TRBV9; DNA: TGTGCCAGCAGCCTCTATGACTACGAGCAGTACTTC; CDR3: CASSLYDYEQYF
J: TRBJ2-7; D: TRBD1; size: NA; V: TRBV9; DNA: TGTGCCAGCAGCGGACGCCGGGACAGGGGACCCGAGCAGTACTTC; CDR3: CASSGRRDRGPEQYF
J: TRBJ1-1; D: NA; size: NA; V: TRBV20-1; DNA: TGCAGTGCTCCGGACACTGAAGCTTTCTTT; CDR3: CSAPDTEAFF
J: TRBJ2-5; D: TRBD2; size: NA; V: TRBV13; DNA: TGTGCCAGCAGCAACATAGCGGGGGGGCCGGTAGGAGAGACCCAGTACTTC; CDR3: CASSNIAGGPVGETQYF
J: TRBJ2-3; D: TRBD2; size: once; V: TRBV7-3; DNA: TGTGCCAGCAGCCCGGGACTAGTTAGCACAGATACGCAGTATTTT; CDR3: CASSPGLVSTDTQYF
J: TRBJ1-6; D: TRBD1; size: NA; V: TRBV7-2; DNA: TGTGCCAGCAGCTGGGGGACAGGGAGCTCCTATAATTCACCCCTCCACTTT; CDR3: CASSWGTGSSYNSPLHF
J: TRBJ2-7; D: TRBD1; size: once; V: TRBV7-3; DNA: TGTGCCAGCAGCTTAATCCCGGGACAGAACTACGAGCAGTACTTC; CDR3: CASSLIPGQNYEQYF
J: TRBJ1-2; D: TRBD1; size: NA; V: TRBV29-1; DNA: TGCAGCGTTGAAGATCCGGACAGGGCTCGTGGCTACACCTTC; CDR3: CSVEDPDRARGYTF
J: TRBJ2-1; D: NA; size: NA; V: TRBV28; DNA: TGTGCCAGCAGTCCGTGGGCAGGGAATAACAATGAGCAGTTCTTC; CDR3: CASSPWAGNNNEQFF
J: TRBJ2-1; D: TRBD2; size: NA; V: TRBV6-6; DNA: TGTGCCAGCAGTTACCTTAGCGGGAATGAGCAGTTCTTC; CDR3: CASSYLSGNEQFF
J: TRBJ2-6; D: TRBD1; size: NA; V: TRBV5-6; DNA: TGTGCCAGCAGCTGGGGGACAGGGGGCTCTGGGGCCAACGTCCTGACTTTC; CDR3: CASSWGTGGSGANVLTF
J: TRBJ2-5; D: TRBD2; size: NA; V: TRBV9; DNA: TGTGCCAGCAGCGTATCCGGGACTACGCAAGAGACCCAGTACTTC; CDR3: CASSVSGTTQETQYF
J: TRBJ2-3; D: TRBD2; size: NA; V: TRBV27; DNA: TGTGCCAGCAGTGGGCTAGCGGGGGTCCTCGATACGCAGTATTTT; CDR3: CASSGLAGVLDTQYF
J: TRBJ2-7; D: NA; size: NA; V: TRBV4-1; DNA: TGCGCCAGCAGCCAAGCCCGTTCCTCGTACGAGCAGTACTTC; CDR3: CASSQARSSYEQYF
J: TRBJ2-1; D: NA; size: NA; V: TRBV30; DNA: TGTGCCTGGAGTGTTGGGACTGGCCGGGGTGAGCAGTTCTTC; CDR3: CAWSVGTGRGEQFF
J: TRBJ2-7; D: NA; size: NA; V: TRBV29-1; DNA: TGCAGCGTTCGCACAGGGGGGGAAACCTACGAGCAGTACTTC; CDR3: CSVRTGGETYEQYF
J: TRBJ2-5; D: NA; size: once; V: TRBV9; DNA: TGTGCCAGCAATCGCGGGGAGGAGACCCAGTACTTC; CDR3: CASNRGEETQYF
J: TRBJ2-7; D: NA; size: NA; V: TRBV4-2; DNA: TGTGCCAGCAGCCAAGAAGGAGGGGGGGCCGAATCTGACTACGAGCAGTACTTC; CDR3: CASSQEGGGAESDYEQYF
J: TRBJ2-7; D: NA; size: few; V: TRBV21-1; DNA: TGTGCCAGCAGCACCAAAAGACTAGCGGTTAACTACGAGCAGTACTTC; CDR3: CASSTKRLAVNYEQYF
J: TRBJ1-3; D: NA; size: NA; V: TRBV28; DNA: TGTGCCAGCAGTTTATACCCCGTCGGGAACTCTGGAAACACCATATATTTT; CDR3: CASSLYPVGNSGNTIYF
J: TRBJ2-7; D: TRBD1; size: few; V: TRBV27; DNA: TGTGCCAGCACCCCCAATCACTCGGACAGGGGGGCTGTCGAGCAGTACTTC; CDR3: CASTPNHSDRGAVEQYF
J: TRBJ1-6; D: NA; size: NA; V: TRBV7-2; DNA: TGTGCCAGCAGCTTAGCATCGGGGAACTCGGCGCGCACCCTCCACTTT; CDR3: CASSLASGNSARTLHF
J: TRBJ2-5; D: NA; size: NA; V: TRBV5-6; DNA: TGTGCCAGCAGCTTGTCTTTTAAGACCCAGTACTTC; CDR3: CASSLSFKTQYF
J: TRBJ2-5; D: NA; size: NA; V: TRBV6-1; DNA: TGTGCCAGCAGTGAAATGGCAGGGAAGGAGGGAGAGACCCAGTACTTC; CDR3: CASSEMAGKEGETQYF
J: TRBJ1-3; D: NA; size: NA; V: TRBV28; DNA: TGTGCCAGCAGTTCAGGGGTGGAGTACACCATATATTTT; CDR3: CASSSGVEYTIYF
J: TRBJ1-5; D: NA; size: NA; V: TRBV7-8; DNA: TGTGCCAGCAGCCATGGGGGAGGGATTCAGCCCCAGCATTTT; CDR3: CASSHGGGIQPQHF
J: TRBJ2-7; D: NA; size: few; V: TRBV13; DNA: TGTGCCAGCAGCTTAGGCCCTAGCGTCACCTACGAGCAGTACTTC; CDR3: CASSLGPSVTYEQYF
J: TRBJ2-7; D: NA; size: NA; V: TRBV5-6; DNA: TGTGCCAGCAGCTTGGTTTGGGGCGCCACCAACGAGCAGTACTTC; CDR3: CASSLVWGATNEQYF
J: TRBJ2-7; D: NA; size: NA; V: TRBV25-1; DNA: TGTGCCAGCAGTGAATTCGGGAGTTTCGCCTACGAGCAGTACTTC; CDR3: CASSEFGSFAYEQYF
J: TRBJ2-5; D: NA; size: NA; V: TRBV4-3; DNA: TGCGCCAGCAGCCAAGACCTACAGGACCCGATTTTCGGGGAGACCCAGTACTTC; CDR3: CASSQDLQDPIFGETQYF
J: TRBJ2-7; D: NA; size: NA; V: TRBV5-1; DNA: TGCGCCAGCAGCCAACCAGGGGTAGATGGGTTTTTCTACGAGCAGTACTTC; CDR3: CASSQPGVDGFFYEQYF
J: TRBJ2-2; D: TRBD2; size: once; V: TRBV5-1; DNA: TGCGCCAGCAGCCCCGGTAATAGCGGGATAACCGGGGAGCTGTTTTTT; CDR3: CASSPGNSGITGELFF
J: TRBJ1-1; D: NA; size: NA; V: TRBV18; DNA: TGTGCCAGCTCACTTCCGGACAGGAACACTGAAGCTTTCTTT; CDR3: CASSLPDRNTEAFF
J: TRBJ2-1; D: NA; size: NA; V: TRBV4-3; DNA: TGCGCCAGCAGCCAAGATCCTTCTGACAGAGCCTACAATGAGCAGTTCTTC; CDR3: CASSQDPSDRAYNEQFF
J: TRBJ2-7; D: TRBD2; size: NA; V: TRBV11-3; DNA: TGTGCCAGCAGCTTATCTAGCGGGAGCTACGAGCAGTACTTC; CDR3: CASSLSSGSYEQYF
J: TRBJ1-2; D: NA; size: NA; V: TRBV4-2; DNA: TGTGCCAGCAGCCTAACCGGGGTCTTGGTCTATGGCTACACCTTC; CDR3: CASSLTGVLVYGYTF
J: TRBJ2-1; D: TRBD2; size: once; V: TRBV11-3; DNA: TGTGCCAGCAGCTCCCCTCGGGACTACGTATACAATGAGCAGTTCTTC; CDR3: CASSSPRDYVYNEQFF
J: TRBJ2-1; D: NA; size: NA; V: TRBV16; DNA: TGTGCCAGCAGCCCATCGGAGGGCTTTCACAATGAGCAGTTCTTC; CDR3: CASSPSEGFHNEQFF
J: TRBJ2-7; D: NA; size: NA; V: TRBV28; DNA: TGTGCCAGCAGTTTACCCAGACAGGTTGCGGAGCAGTACTTC; CDR3: CASSLPRQVAEQYF
J: TRBJ2-1; D: TRBD1; size: NA; V: TRBV14; DNA: TGTGCCAGCAGCCCGTGGGACAGGGGGCGAAATGAGCAGTTCTTC; CDR3: CASSPWDRGRNEQFF
J: TRBJ1-6; D: TRBD1; size: few; V: TRBV4-2; DNA: TGTGCCAGCAGCCAACAAGACAGGGGTCTCTCTATTTCCCCCCTCCACTTT; CDR3: CASSQQDRGLSISPLHF
J: TRBJ1-1; D: NA; size: NA; V: TRBV11-2; DNA: TGTGCCAGCAGCTTAGATTTGACGGGGGAAGCTTTCTTT; CDR3: CASSLDLTGEAFF
J: TRBJ1-2; D: NA; size: NA; V: TRBV7-8; DNA: TGTGCCAGCAGCCTCTTGAACTATGGCTACACCTTC; CDR3: CASSLLNYGYTF
J: TRBJ2-7; D: NA; size: NA; V: TRBV4-2; DNA: TGTGCCAGCAGCCAAGATTCCCCTTACAGGGATGCCTACGAGCAGTACTTC; CDR3: CASSQDSPYRDAYEQYF